Listed here are 28 T cell receptor beta chains from one sample, sequenced in a study of shared clonotypes between healthy human individuals (dated by TCRdb to about 2020). CD8 naive samples were CD45RO-negative cells positively selected for CCR7, giving a CD45RA+CCR7+ population that excluded TemRA cells. Library generation was performed with the immunoSEQ multiplex PCR assay. This is the immuneACCESS table as TCRdb keeps it, with only in-frame sequences that have V and J called. A part of the clones is gone; compared with another copy, unresolved V genes explain less than half, and the rest is unexplained. This sample lists approximately 650,000 clones; around 95% were detected once. The top ten constitute about 0.11% of the sample. Sequencing was done on a sample of naive CD8+ T cells sorted from blood. This specimen's cell subset or site label, per the study, means: CD45RA+CCR7+. Receptor source: a woman in her 30s in good health.

The rearrangement joins TRBV21-1 to TRBJ2-7; the table's D gene call, TRBD1, was not cross checked with the DNA. TRBV21-1 is marked as a pseudogene. This CDR3 region has 14 residues. The CDR3 spells CASGRQAGLYEQYF. The DNA of the CDR3 is TGTGCCAGCGGAAGACAGGCCGGTCTCTACGAGCAGTACTTC.

The chain uses TRBV7-9 and TRBJ2-5; D possibly corresponds to TRBD2 (6 bases). Looked up from germline, CDR1 is SEHNR and CDR2 is FQNEAQ (reference sequence). There are 14 residues in the CDR3. Deletions cut 4 bases from V and 1 base from J, with 10 bases between. The chain's CDR3 is CASSSAGTQETQYF. The DNA for the CDR3 is TGTGCCAGCAGCTCCGCGGGGACCCAAGAGACCCAGTACTTC.

The chain links TRBV7-2 to TRBJ2-7, with 8 bases matching TRBD2. The CDR3 consists of 13 residues. The germline gives CDR1 SGHTA, CDR2 FQGNSA. The V segment lost 5 bases and the J segment 7 bases; nucleotides outside the gene matches: 7. The CDR3 is CASSQGSGGEQYF. In DNA form, the CDR3 reads TGTGCCAGCAGCCAGGGGAGCGGGGGAGAGCAGTACTTC.

The chain combines TRBV21-1 with TRBJ2-7; the tabulated D call, TRBD2, remains unverified against the DNA. TRBV21-1 is flagged as a pseudogene. The CDR3 is 17 amino acids. CDR3 DNA: TGTGCCAGCAGCAAAGCGTCTGTGGGAGAGGAAAACTACGAGCAGTACTTC. Its protein is CASSKASVGEENYEQYF.

V gene TRBV5-1 combines with J gene TRBJ2-2, with 9 positions matching TRBD2. This CDR3 region has 15 residues. Germline V gene sequence: CDR1 SGHRS, CDR2 YFSETQ. With 4 bases clipped from V and 5 bases from J, the junction kept 6 bases outside the gene matches. In DNA, the CDR3 is TGCGCCAGCAGCGGTAGCGGGAGACGTACCGGGGAGCTGTTTTTT. Its protein is CASSGSGRRTGELFF.

The V gene is TRBV28, the J gene TRBJ1-1; D gene uncertain. Trimming stripped 3 bases from V and 1 base from J, with 9 bases between. The CDR3 covers 14 residues. Germline V gene sequence: CDR1 MDHEN, CDR2 SYDVKM. The CDR3 reads CASSFRLENTEAFF. The CDR3, as DNA: TGTGCCAGCAGTTTTAGGCTTGAGAACACTGAAGCTTTCTTT.

V is TRBV9 and J is TRBJ2-2; perhaps TRBD2 as D (6 bases). Trimming left V 4 bases short and J 4 bases short, with 14 bases between. This CDR3 has 15 residues. Germline V gene lookup returns CDR1 SGDLS and CDR2 YYNGEE. The CDR3 coding sequence is TGTGCCAGCAGCCCGGAGGGCTCGGGCACCGGGGAGCTGTTTTTT. As protein: CASSPEGSGTGELFF.

The rearrangement uses TRBV15 and TRBJ1-5, with D possibly matching TRBD1 (5 bases). The CDR3 is made up of 15 amino acids. The germline V gene encodes CDR1 LNHNV and CDR2 YYDKDF (reference sequence). Between the trimmed V and J ends, which lost 0 bases and 4 bases, there was a span of 10 bases. CDR3: CATSRDQEGNQPQHF. As DNA, the CDR3 is TGTGCCACCAGCAGAGATCAGGAGGGGAATCAGCCCCAGCATTTT.

The chain is built from TRBV6-5 and TRBJ1-5, with 7 bases fitting TRBD1. The V gene end was trimmed by 6 bases and the J gene end by 7 bases; junction bases not matched to a gene: 3. The CDR3 has 12 amino acids. Germline values: CDR1 MNHEY, CDR2 SVGAGI. CDR3: CASRTGLQPQHF. As DNA, the CDR3 is TGTGCCAGCAGGACAGGGTTACAGCCCCAGCATTTT.

V gene TRBV7-8 combines with J gene TRBJ1-1, with D maybe TRBD1 (6 bases). The CDR3 extends over 14 amino acids. Germline values: CDR1 SGHVS, CDR2 FQNEAQ. Trimming stripped 8 bases from V and 7 bases from J, with 20 bases between. CDR3 amino acids: CASGMQGFQGEAFF. The CDR3 DNA is TGTGCCAGCGGAATGCAGGGGTTCCAGGGTGAAGCTTTCTTT.

The chain links TRBV28 to TRBJ1-5; D is ambiguous. Germline loops: CDR1 MDHEN, CDR2 SYDVKM. V was clipped by 5 bases and J by 4 bases, with 12 bases between them. The CDR3 is made up of 14 amino acids. CDR3 amino acids: CASSREGANQPQHF. CDR3 bases: TGTGCCAGCAGTCGCGAGGGAGCTAATCAGCCCCAGCATTTT.

CDR3 protein: CASSLRRSTDTQYF. The CDR3 DNA reads as TGTGCCAGCAGTCTAAGACGAAGCACAGATACGCAGTATTTT. The V gene is TRBV27, the J gene TRBJ2-3; D remains ambiguous. Deletions cut 5 bases from V and 0 bases from J, with 9 bases between. This CDR3 is 14 amino acids long. Germline-derived CDR1 and CDR2 are MNHEY and SMNVEV (reference sequence).

The J gene is TRBJ1-4, the V gene TRBV4-1, with D possibly matching TRBD1 (6 bases). Trimming took 3 bases from V and 8 from J, leaving 22 bases between them. This CDR3 comprises 17 residues. Germline CDR1 and CDR2: MGHRA and YSYEKL. In DNA, the CDR3 is TGCGCCAGCAGCCATAGGGGGGGGTCGTCGTCAGAAGAAAAACTGTTTTTT. Residues: CASSHRGGSSSEEKLFF.

CDR3 nucleotides: TGTGCCAGTCCGTTCCGGCTAGCGGGAGTTGGTAAGCAGTACTTC. This translates into CASPFRLAGVGKQYF. This sequence joins TRBV19 and TRBJ2-7; TRBD2 matches 10 bases. Germline V gives CDR1 LNHDA, CDR2 SQIVND (reference sequence). This CDR3 is 15 amino acids long. J was trimmed by 8 bases and V by 8 bases; bases with no gene match: 15.

The V and J genes are TRBV11-2 and TRBJ2-7, with D perhaps TRBD2 (5 bases). Germline CDR1 reads SGHAT; CDR2 reads FQNNGV. V lost 5 bases to trimming and J lost 3 bases, with 17 bases between them. There are 15 residues in the CDR3. DNA for the CDR3: TGTGCCAGCAGCGAGGCCACCGGGATTATCTACGAGCAGTACTTC. This sequence encodes CASSEATGIIYEQYF. The whole variable domain, filled in from reference TRBV11-2 and TRBJ2-7, reads EAGVAQSPRYKIIEKRQSVAFWCNPISGHATLYWYQQILGQGPKLLIQFQNNGVVDDSQLPKDRFSAERLKGVDSTLKIQPAKLEDSAVYLCASSEATGIIYEQYFGPGTRLTVT.

This clone was detected once. This chain links TRBV13 with TRBJ1-1; 7 bases map to TRBD1. The CDR3 is made up of 14 amino acids. With V trimmed by 5 bases and J by 4 bases, 7 bases remained unmatched. The V gene's germline CDR1 is PRHDT and CDR2 FYEKMQ (reference sequence). The CDR3 here is CASSVTGFGTEAFF. DNA for the CDR3: TGTGCCAGCAGCGTGACAGGGTTCGGCACTGAAGCTTTCTTT.

The V call is TRBV9, the J call TRBJ2-7; TRBD2 might be the D (6 bases). In germline, CDR1 is SGDLS, CDR2 YYNGEE. V gave up 0 bases and J gave up 7 bases, with 8 bases separating them. This CDR3 contains 12 residues. CDR3 region: CASSVDGGEQYF. DNA of the CDR3: TGTGCCAGCAGCGTAGATGGGGGGGAGCAGTACTTC.

The CDR3 sequence is CASSMGQGVITDTQYF. The DNA for the CDR3 is TGTGCCAGTAGTATGGGACAGGGGGTGATCACAGATACGCAGTATTTT. The V and J genes are TRBV19 and TRBJ2-3, with 11 bases fitting TRBD1. V dropped 3 bases and J dropped 2; count of bases not matched to a gene: 4. The CDR3 contains 16 residues. Per the germline V gene, CDR1 is LNHDA and CDR2 is SQIVND (reference sequence).

This rearrangement joins TRBV10-2 to TRBJ2-7, with D perhaps TRBD2 (6 bases). The V end was cut by 7 bases, the J end by 6 bases, with 19 bases between. Germline lookup yields CDR1 WSHSY and CDR2 SAAADI. CDR3 length: 14 residues. The CDR3 loop is CASISRTKFGEQYF. The CDR3 nucleotides are TGCGCCAGCATCTCCCGGACTAAGTTCGGCGAGCAGTACTTC.

The chain couples TRBV9 to TRBJ2-1, with 9 bases matching TRBD2. Germline V lookup: CDR1 SGDLS, CDR2 YYNGEE. V was clipped by 1 base and J by 4 bases; unmatched bases: 3. The CDR3 is 15 amino acids. The CDR3 DNA follows: TGTGCCAGCAGCGTAACGGGACTAGCTTACAATGAGCAGTTCTTC. It is translated as CASSVTGLAYNEQFF.

V gene TRBV5-1 combines with J gene TRBJ2-1; possibly TRBD1 for D (6 bases). Trimming shortened V by 2 bases and J by 3 bases, and 12 bases separated the two germline ends. CDR1 is SGHRS and CDR2 is YFSETQ in the germline V gene. This CDR3 contains 15 residues. The CDR3 is CASSLETGRYNEQFF. DNA of the CDR3: TGCGCCAGCAGCTTAGAGACAGGCCGCTACAATGAGCAGTTCTTC.

This rearrangement joins TRBV27 to TRBJ1-2, with 8 bases that match TRBD1. Germline V gives CDR1 MNHEY, CDR2 SMNVEV (reference sequence). V lost 5 bases to trimming and J lost 6 bases; unmatched junction nucleotides: 5. The CDR3 is 13 residues long. CDR3: CASSLPGGNGYTF. The CDR3 DNA is TGTGCCAGCAGTCTGCCAGGGGGCAATGGCTACACCTTC.

V is TRBV9 and J is TRBJ2-5, with 8 positions matching TRBD2. The CDR3 spans 16 residues. CDR1 is SGDLS and CDR2 is YYNGEE in the germline V gene. After removal of 3 bases from V and 5 bases from J, the junction contained 12 bases not matched to a gene. CDR3 region: CASSATGGTRAETQYF. DNA for the CDR3: TGTGCCAGCAGCGCCACGGGCGGGACTAGAGCGGAGACCCAGTACTTC. The variable domain in full, completed from reference TRBV9 and TRBJ2-5, reads DSGVTQTPKHLITATGQRVTLRCSPRSGDLSVYWYQQSLDQGLQFLIQYYNGEERAKGNILERFSAQQFPDLHSELNLSSLELGDSALYFCASSATGGTRAETQYFGPGTRLLVL.

V usage is TRBV28 and J usage is TRBJ2-5; tentatively, D is TRBD2 (5 bases). Germline CDR1 and CDR2: MDHEN and SYDVKM. Trimming took off 2 bases at V and 5 bases at J, with 18 bases between the two ends. The CDR3 runs to 16 residues. For the CDR3, the DNA is TGTGCCAGCAGTTTAACGGGGAGCCGTTCGGGGGAGACCCAGTACTTC. Translating it yields CASSLTGSRSGETQYF.

In its sample, this clone was seen once. The chain is built from TRBV29-1 and TRBJ2-1; TRBD2 matches at 8 bases. V dropped 6 bases and J dropped 5; count of bases not matched to a gene: 3. The germline CDR1 and CDR2 sequences are SQVTM and ANQGSEA. This CDR3 spans 12 amino acids. This CDR3 is CSVELADNEQFF. The CDR3 DNA is TGCAGCGTCGAACTAGCGGACAATGAGCAGTTCTTC.

This clone was found once. CDR3 in amino acids: CASKETGTGETQYF. In DNA, the CDR3 is TGTGCCAGCAAAGAAACAGGGACAGGAGAGACCCAGTACTTC. The chain links TRBV25-1 to TRBJ2-5; 8 nucleotides agree with TRBD1. The CDR3 contains 14 residues. CDR1 is MGHDK and CDR2 is SYGVNS in the germline V gene. Trimming took 7 bases from V and 4 from J; bases not matched to a gene: 8.

The chain links TRBV27 to TRBJ2-2, with D perhaps given as TRBD1 or TRBD2 (5 bases each). Trimming removed 1 base from V and 5 bases from J, with 17 bases in between. Germline V CDR1 and CDR2: MNHEY, SMNVEV (reference sequence). CDR3 size: 17 residues. CDR3 in amino acids: CASSLWGPGTGTGELFF. CDR3 coding DNA: TGTGCCAGCAGTTTATGGGGCCCAGGGACGGGGACCGGGGAGCTGTTTTTT.

The chain has TRBV10-1 and TRBJ1-2, with 12 nucleotides matching TRBD1. The CDR3 loop spans 14 amino acids. The V gene end was trimmed by 8 bases and the J gene end by 7 bases; junction bases not matched to a gene: 8. From germline, CDR1 is WNHNN and CDR2 SYGVQD (reference sequence). CDR3 sequence reads: CASRDRGLHGGYTF. In DNA form, the CDR3 reads TGCGCCAGCCGGGACAGGGGGCTCCATGGTGGCTACACCTTC.